This TCR beta chain was sequenced for a study of Ad26.COV2.S vaccination and SARS-CoV-2 variants. Germline CDR1 is SEHNR and CDR2 is FQNEAQ (reference sequence). Losses at the gene ends were 5 bases for V and 2 bases for J; bases not matched to a gene: 5. The CDR3 runs to 14 residues. Sequenced by immunoSEQ multiplex PCR; TCRdb stores in-frame clones only, minus some. The table lists 350,000 to 450,000 clones, approximately 92% of them singletons. General study points: Comparable non-spike TCR breadth was observed in vaccine and placebo recipients.

On this clone: The target antigen is unknown.

This sample's treatment: roughly 20 received Ad26.COV2.S at low or high dose, single or two shots; roughly five received placebo; per-sample allocation not given. Repertoires come from day 63 after the first vaccine or placebo injection. The chain couples TRBV7-9 to TRBJ1-2; 7 bases are a match to TRBD1. This sequence originates from a person between 18 and 60 years old who received the Ad26.COV2.S COVID-19 vaccine or a placebo. Sequencing was performed on peripheral blood, taken in a trial of Ad26.COV2.S vaccine versus placebo. CDR3 residues: CASSTSTGNYGYTF. CDR3 nucleotides: TGTGCCAGCAGCACCTCGACAGGGAACTATGGCTACACCTTC.